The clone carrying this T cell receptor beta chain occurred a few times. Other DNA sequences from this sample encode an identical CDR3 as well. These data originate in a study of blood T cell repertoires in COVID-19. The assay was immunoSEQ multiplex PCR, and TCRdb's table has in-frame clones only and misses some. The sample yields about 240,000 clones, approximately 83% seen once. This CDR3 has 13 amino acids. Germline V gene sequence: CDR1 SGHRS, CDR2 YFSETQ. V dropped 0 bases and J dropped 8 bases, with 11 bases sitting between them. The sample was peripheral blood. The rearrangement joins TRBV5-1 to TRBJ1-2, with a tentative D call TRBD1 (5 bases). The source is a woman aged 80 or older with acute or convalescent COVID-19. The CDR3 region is CASSLEPGGGYTF. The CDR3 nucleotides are TGCGCCAGCAGCTTGGAGCCGGGGGGAGGCTACACCTTC.